Below, 27 T cell receptor beta chains from the same sample are listed, as sequenced in a study of blood T cell repertoires in COVID-19 (TCRdb year 2020). To prepare the library, the immunoSEQ multiplex PCR assay was applied. Sourced from immuneACCESS, this table was stored by TCRdb with only in-frame sequences that have V and J called. A share of the clones is absent; for the studies checked, an unresolved V gene accounts for under half, and the remainder has no known explanation. The sample records over 150,000 clones, approximately 85% of which are singletons. The ten largest account for 6.2% of the sample. The sequencing sample was made of PBMCs or T cells enriched from blood (not recorded which). The receptors were sampled from a man in his forties who had recovered from COVID-19.

The rearrangement uses TRBV7-2 and TRBJ2-7, with D perhaps TRBD1 (6 bases). The CDR3 is 16 residues long. The V and J ends lost 8 bases and 5 bases respectively, with 25 bases between them. From germline, CDR1 is SGHTA and CDR2 FQGNSA. CDR3 sequence (DNA): TGTGCCAGCGGAAGGGCAGGGGCGCGCCGGGGCCACGAGCAGTACTTC. This codes for CASGRAGARRGHEQYF.

This chain uses TRBV5-1 with TRBJ2-5; TRBD2 is a possible D gene (6 bases). Germline V gene lookup returns CDR1 SGHRS and CDR2 YFSETQ. The CDR3 runs 15 residues. V was clipped by 1 base and J by 4 bases, with 14 bases between them. The CDR3 sequence: CASSLRPGVGETQYF. CDR3 coding DNA: TGCGCCAGCAGCTTGCGGCCGGGGGTAGGAGAGACCCAGTACTTC.

Here the CDR3 reads CASSGLAGYEQYF. CDR3 in DNA: TGTGCCAGCAGCGGACTAGCGGGCTACGAGCAGTACTTC. The rearrangement joins TRBV7-2 to TRBJ2-7; 11 bases map to TRBD2. The V gene's germline CDR1 is SGHTA and CDR2 FQGNSA. CDR3 length: 13 residues. The V segment lost 5 bases and the J segment 3 bases; nucleotides outside the gene matches: 0. Full variable domain (missing parts from reference TRBV7-2 and TRBJ2-7): GAGVSQSPSNKVTEKGKDVELRCDPISGHTALYWYRQSLGQGLEFLIYFQGNSAPDKSGLPSDRFSAERTGGSVSTLTIQRTQQEDSAVYLCASSGLAGYEQYFGPGTRLTVT.

CDR3 nucleotides: TGTGCCAGCAGCTTAGGCGGGAGCGCAGATACGCAGTATTTT. This sequence encodes CASSLGGSADTQYF. The chain couples TRBV11-2 to TRBJ2-3, with TRBD2 matching 7 bases. The CDR3 is 14 residues long. Losses at the gene ends were 1 base for V and 4 bases for J; bases not matched to a gene: 2. The germline V gene has CDR1 SGHAT and CDR2 FQNNGV.

This clone was detected only a few times. This sequence joins TRBV6-5 and TRBJ1-2; D is undetermined. The CDR3 extends over 13 amino acids. Between the trimmed V and J ends, which lost 5 bases and 3 bases, there was a span of 10 bases. Germline assignment: CDR1 MNHEY and CDR2 SVGAGI. The CDR3 is CASSKTEDYGYTF. Here the CDR3 DNA reads TGTGCCAGCAGTAAAACAGAAGACTATGGCTACACCTTC.

The genes are TRBV30 and TRBJ1-5; no clear D. Germline V CDR1 and CDR2: GTSNPN, SVGIG (reference sequence). The V gene lost 0 bases and the J gene lost 3 bases, with 9 bases spanning the gap. The CDR3 totals 14 residues. This chain's CDR3 is CAWSVPRNNQPQHF. The CDR3 DNA sequence: TGTGCCTGGAGTGTACCCAGGAACAATCAGCCCCAGCATTTT.

The chain recombines TRBV29-1 with TRBJ1-2; maybe TRBD1 (6 bases). Per germline, CDR1 SQVTM and CDR2 ANQGSEA. V lost 5 bases and J 4 bases, leaving 11 bases between the germline ends. There are 12 residues in the CDR3. DNA of the CDR3: TGCAGCGTTCCCAGGGGTGGCTATGGCTACACCTTC. Its protein product is CSVPRGGYGYTF. The variable domain in full, completed from reference TRBV29-1 and TRBJ1-2, reads SAVISQKPSRDICQRGTSLTIQCQVDSQVTMMFWYRQQPGQSLTLIATANQGSEATYESGFVIDKFPISRPNLTFSTLTVSNMSPEDSSIYLCSVPRGGYGYTFGSGTRLTVV.

J is TRBJ1-2 and V is TRBV27; D unclear. This CDR3 region has 13 residues. The V end lost 3 bases, the J end lost 5 bases, and 10 bases lay between the germline ends. Germline lookup yields CDR1 MNHEY and CDR2 SMNVEV (reference sequence). In DNA, the CDR3 is TGTGCCAGCAGTTTTCAGGTGGATTATGGCTACACCTTC. It translates to CASSFQVDYGYTF.

The chain recombines TRBV13 with TRBJ2-5, with 10 bases matching TRBD2. V lost 5 bases to trimming and J lost 2 bases; unmatched junction nucleotides: 8. This CDR3 is 16 amino acids long. CDR1 PRHDT and CDR2 FYEKMQ come from the germline V gene (reference sequence). The chain's CDR3 is CASSPPGLAEQETQYF. The CDR3 nucleotides read TGTGCCAGCAGCCCCCCCGGACTAGCGGAGCAAGAGACCCAGTACTTC.

V gene TRBV27 combines with J gene TRBJ2-5; 7 positions agree with TRBD1. This CDR3 has 15 residues. The germline V gene has CDR1 MNHEY and CDR2 SMNVEV (reference sequence). The V gene end was trimmed by 7 bases and the J gene end by 5 bases; junction bases not matched to a gene: 13. The CDR3 DNA follows: TGTGCCAGCAACCCGGGACAGCAGACTCTGGAGACCCAGTACTTC. This encodes CASNPGQQTLETQYF.

V and J are TRBV19 and TRBJ1-5, with a weak D call TRBD1 (5 bases). V was cut by 1 base and J by 4 bases, with 8 bases left in between. This CDR3 comprises 14 residues. Germline CDR1 reads LNHDA; CDR2 reads SQIVND (reference sequence). CDR3 protein: CASSIGAGNQPQHF. The CDR3 DNA follows: TGTGCCAGTAGTATAGGGGCAGGGAATCAGCCCCAGCATTTT.

The genes are TRBV24-1 and TRBJ2-1; 7 nucleotides align to TRBD2. CDR1 is KGHDR and CDR2 is SFDVKD in the germline V gene. The CDR3 runs 16 residues. Trimming cost V 5 bases and J 15 bases; bases outside gene matches: 21. The CDR3 loop is CATSASSGLGREFRFF. The DNA of the CDR3 is TGTGCCACCAGTGCATCTAGCGGTCTCGGGCGGGAATTTCGGTTCTTC.

The chain uses TRBV28 and TRBJ2-7, with unresolved D. Trimming cost V 5 bases and J 2 bases, with 16 bases left between them. The CDR3 is made up of 15 amino acids. Per germline, CDR1 MDHEN and CDR2 SYDVKM. CDR3: CASSPPGNGPYEQYF. The CDR3 DNA reads TGTGCCAGCAGTCCTCCAGGAAACGGCCCCTACGAGCAGTACTTC.

V usage is TRBV6-5 and J usage is TRBJ2-1; 7 nucleotides agree with TRBD2. The length of the CDR3 is 14 residues. Germline CDR1 MNHEY, CDR2 SVGAGI. V shed 4 bases and J 7 bases; nucleotides not matched to a gene: 7. The CDR3 loop reads CASSFRAGGNEQFF. CDR3 DNA sequence: TGTGCCAGCAGTTTCCGGGCCGGGGGGAATGAGCAGTTCTTC.

The chain couples TRBV5-4 to TRBJ2-1, with D tentatively TRBD1 (5 bases). Germline assignment: CDR1 SGHNT and CDR2 YYREEE (reference sequence). V lost 0 bases, J lost 3 bases, and 10 bases lay in between. CDR3 length: 15 residues. The CDR3 protein is CASSLGGTNYNEQFF. CDR3 DNA: TGTGCCAGCAGCTTGGGGGGCACTAACTACAATGAGCAGTTCTTC.

This clone was counted between two and nine times. This chain uses TRBV19 with TRBJ1-2; 8 bases align to TRBD1. Germline CDR1 reads LNHDA; CDR2 reads SQIVND (reference sequence). The CDR3 length is 17 residues. Losses at the gene ends were 5 bases for V and 4 bases for J; bases not matched to a gene: 15. The CDR3 here is CASSPVLIGQGFYGYTF. As DNA, the CDR3 is TGTGCCAGTAGTCCCGTCCTGATAGGACAGGGATTCTATGGCTACACCTTC.

The CDR3 here is CATSDLRTGSSYNEQFF. CDR3 nucleotide sequence: TGTGCCACCAGTGATTTAAGGACAGGGAGCTCCTACAATGAGCAGTTCTTC. The gene calls are TRBV24-1 and TRBJ2-1; 8 bases are a match to TRBD1. J gave up 0 bases and V 1 base, and 4 bases lay outside the gene matches. This CDR3 is built from 17 residues. Germline CDR1 and CDR2: KGHDR and SFDVKD.

This chain joins TRBV28 and TRBJ2-7; a possible D gene is TRBD1 (5 bases). V lost 8 bases and J 3 bases, leaving 8 bases between the germline ends. The CDR3 runs 11 residues. Germline loops: CDR1 MDHEN, CDR2 SYDVKM. This CDR3 is CASGAIYEQYF. The CDR3 DNA is TGTGCCAGCGGGGCGATCTACGAGCAGTACTTC.

The rearrangement joins TRBV30 to TRBJ2-3; 7 bases line up with TRBD1. In germline, CDR1 is GTSNPN, CDR2 SVGIG (reference sequence). The CDR3 contains 15 residues. After removal of 4 bases from V and 5 bases from J, the junction contained 12 bases not matched to a gene. The CDR3, as DNA: TGTGCCTGGAACAGGGGACAGCGCGAATTAGATACGCAGTATTTT. Residues: CAWNRGQRELDTQYF.

The rearrangement joins TRBV2 to TRBJ2-7, with D perhaps TRBD1 (6 bases). This CDR3 is built from 14 residues. Germline-derived CDR1 and CDR2 are SNHLY and FYNNEI. Trimming left V 4 bases short and J 2 bases short, with 12 bases between. The CDR3 DNA is TGTGCCAGCAGTGGGCGACAGGAAACCTACGAGCAGTACTTC. Translated, it gives CASSGRQETYEQYF.

A remark on this clone: Other nucleotide sequences from this sample produce the same CDR3. The gene calls are TRBV27 and TRBJ2-7; 11 bases agree with TRBD1. The CDR3 is 14 amino acids. From germline, CDR1 is MNHEY and CDR2 SMNVEV (reference sequence). V lost 6 bases, J lost 4 bases, and 5 bases stayed unmatched. The CDR3 reads CASSPGTGGYEQYF. CDR3 in DNA: TGTGCCAGCAGCCCCGGGACAGGGGGGTACGAGCAGTACTTC.

The chain uses TRBV11-2 and TRBJ2-7, with D perhaps TRBD2 (5 bases). Germline loops: CDR1 SGHAT, CDR2 FQNNGV. V was pared by 5 bases and J by 12 bases, with 20 bases between. This CDR3 is 13 amino acids long. CDR3 sequence: CASSDQLWGEGYF. CDR3 DNA: TGTGCCAGCAGCGACCAGTTATGGGGTGAGGGGTACTTC.

In its sample, this clone was seen a few times. The rearrangement links TRBV5-1 to TRBJ2-6; D not resolved. Germline V gene sequence: CDR1 SGHRS, CDR2 YFSETQ. The CDR3 loop spans 16 amino acids. V was cut by 2 bases and J by 0 bases, with 9 bases left in between. The CDR3 spells CASSFGGFSGANVLTF. The CDR3 DNA reads as TGCGCCAGCAGCTTCGGCGGCTTCTCTGGGGCCAACGTCCTGACTTTC.

The chain joins TRBV20-1 to TRBJ2-3; unclear D gene. The germline V gene has CDR1 DFQATT and CDR2 SNEGSKA (reference sequence). The CDR3 covers 12 residues. The V end was cut by 3 bases, the J end by 3 bases, with 7 bases between. CDR3 sequence: CSASPRTDTQYF. CDR3 nucleotide sequence: TGCAGTGCTAGTCCTAGGACAGATACGCAGTATTTT.

DNA of the CDR3: TGTGCCAGCAGTGAATCCCACCCAGGGGCGCAGCCCCAGCATTTT. Protein: CASSESHPGAQPQHF. The V and J genes are TRBV25-1 and TRBJ1-5; weak D call: TRBD1 (6 bases). V was clipped by 1 base and J by 7 bases, with 14 bases between them. Germline V gene data show CDR1 as MGHDK and CDR2 as SYGVNS. There are 15 residues in the CDR3.

The chain uses TRBV27 and TRBJ2-7, with D perhaps TRBD2 (6 bases). This CDR3 region has 15 residues. The germline gives CDR1 MNHEY, CDR2 SMNVEV (reference sequence). V was clipped by 8 bases and J by 0 bases, with 17 bases between them. CDR3 residues: CASSLWAGSSYEQYF. The CDR3 bases are TGTGCCAGCTCCCTCTGGGCGGGGAGCTCCTACGAGCAGTACTTC.

The V call is TRBV27, the J call TRBJ2-7, with 7 bases lining up with TRBD1. Germline-derived CDR1 and CDR2 are MNHEY and SMNVEV (reference sequence). V lost 6 bases and J lost 3; bases outside the gene matches: 8. The CDR3 totals 14 residues. The chain's CDR3 is CASSIQGSGYEQYF. The CDR3 DNA is TGTGCCAGCAGCATACAGGGGTCCGGCTACGAGCAGTACTTC.